This T cell receptor beta chain was retrieved from a study of glioma-infiltrating T cells. The CDR3 extends over 13 amino acids. The germline gives CDR1 SGHRS, CDR2 YFSETQ. Trimming removed 0 bases at V and 6 bases at J, with 10 bases between. This clonotype was seen only a few times. Using RNA template, CDR3s of TCR alpha and beta were amplified with iRepertoire arm-PCR. TCRdb re-derived calls from the multiplex PCR reads in MiXCR, one entry per CDR3 protein. This table has fewer than 250,000 distinct CDR3 sequences, 32% appearing once. The V and J genes are TRBV5-1 and TRBJ2-7; tentatively, D is TRBD2 (6 bases). The sequence was collected from a human donor with low-grade glioma or glioblastoma, undergoing nonglioma brain surgery, or in good health (not recorded which). The sequenced material came from glioma tissue, nonneoplastic brain tissue, or PBMCs (not recorded which). The CDR3 protein is CASSLAGDSEQYF. The CDR3 DNA sequence: TGCGCCAGCAGCTTGGCGGGAGATAGCGAGCAGTACTTC.